Listed here are 11 T cell receptor beta chains from one sample, sequenced in a study of T cell changes during pregnancy in multiple sclerosis. The table came from immunoSEQ multiplex PCR; TCRdb's copy has only in-frame clones and leaves some out. Of roughly 49,000 clones in the sample, over 90% were seen once. The sequences come from CD8+ T cells from peripheral blood mononuclear cells, collected in the first trimester of pregnancy. Receptor source: a female donor with multiple sclerosis, enrolled in a pregnancy study.

This clone has a single count. The chain employs TRBV19 and TRBJ1-1; TRBD1 might be the D (6 bases). The V end lost 5 bases, the J end lost 3 bases, and 10 bases lay between the germline ends. The CDR3 spans 13 residues. CDR1 and CDR2 (germline): LNHDA, SQIVND (reference sequence). The chain's CDR3 is CASSLQGHTEAFF. CDR3 sequence (DNA): TGTGCCAGTAGTTTACAGGGCCACACTGAAGCTTTCTTT.

V is TRBV27 and J is TRBJ2-7; D may be TRBD1 (6 bases). The CDR3 extends over 14 amino acids. Germline lookup yields CDR1 MNHEY and CDR2 SMNVEV (reference sequence). V was shortened by 6 bases and J by 0 bases, with 12 bases between the two germline ends. Here the CDR3 DNA reads TGTGCCAGCAGCTTACAGGGTTCCTCCTACGAGCAGTACTTC. Its protein product is CASSLQGSSYEQYF.

V gene TRBV27 combines with J gene TRBJ2-7; tentative D call: TRBD1 (5 bases). The germline CDR1 and CDR2 sequences are MNHEY and SMNVEV (reference sequence). Trimming took 6 bases from V and 2 from J, leaving 14 bases between them. The CDR3 sequence is 14 residues long. The CDR3 DNA is TGTGCCAGCAGGGTTTCCCAGGGCACCTACGAGCAGTACTTC. Protein sequence: CASRVSQGTYEQYF.

The chain employs TRBV19 and TRBJ1-5; D call uncertain. This CDR3 is built from 14 residues. CDR1 and CDR2 from the germline V gene are LNHDA and SQIVND (reference sequence). The germline V and J ends were trimmed by 3 bases and 6 bases, with 12 bases remaining between them. The CDR3 region is CASSIGSEFQPQHF. In DNA, the CDR3 is TGTGCCAGTAGTATCGGATCGGAGTTTCAGCCCCAGCATTTT.

V gene TRBV5-6 combines with J gene TRBJ2-6; possible D gene TRBD2, 7 bases. Looked up from germline, CDR1 is SGHDT and CDR2 is YYEEEE. Trimming pared 1 base from V and 0 bases from J, leaving 14 bases between. This CDR3 comprises 18 residues. The chain's CDR3 is CASSLFGRGASGANVLTF. The CDR3 DNA reads TGTGCCAGCAGCTTGTTCGGACGGGGGGCCTCTGGGGCCAACGTCCTGACTTTC.

V usage is TRBV4-1 and J usage is TRBJ2-5, with 11 bases that match TRBD2. V lost 3 bases to trimming and J lost 1 base; unmatched junction nucleotides: 10. There are 18 residues in the CDR3. Germline CDR1 MGHRA, CDR2 YSYEKL. The DNA of the CDR3 is TGCGCCAGCAGCCACGCGCCGGGACTAGCGGAGGCCCAAGAGACCCAGTACTTC. Its translation is CASSHAPGLAEAQETQYF.

This chain connects TRBV29-1 to TRBJ1-2; 8 nucleotides line up with TRBD1. Per the germline V gene, CDR1 is SQVTM and CDR2 is ANQGSEA. The ends lost 3 bases at V and 2 bases at J; junction bases unmatched: 11. The CDR3 totals 16 residues. The CDR3 coding sequence is TGCAGCGTTGAGGGTGGGACAGGTCGGGAAAACTATGGCTACACCTTC. Amino acid sequence: CSVEGGTGRENYGYTF.

The gene calls are TRBV7-3 and TRBJ2-2; D perhaps matches TRBD1 (5 bases). This CDR3 is 14 amino acids long. V was pared by 2 bases and J by 7 bases, with 11 bases between. Germline CDR1 and CDR2: SGHTA and FQGTGA. The CDR3 is CASSLQGSGGELFF. CDR3 DNA: TGTGCCAGCAGCTTACAGGGTAGTGGCGGGGAGCTGTTTTTT.

The count of this clone is one. Here the CDR3 DNA reads TGTGCCAGCAGCTTAACTAGCGCGGCTGGGAAAAATGAGCAGTTCTTC. Protein: CASSLTSAAGKNEQFF. This chain uses TRBV7-6 with TRBJ2-1; TRBD2 aligns across 7 bases. Germline CDR1 is SGHVS and CDR2 is FNYEAQ. V gave up 2 bases and J gave up 7 bases; unmatched junction bases: 11. The CDR3 covers 16 residues.

The chain recombines TRBV10-3 with TRBJ2-3; 7 bases map to TRBD1. CDR1 is ENHRY and CDR2 is SYGVKD in the germline V gene. J gave up 6 bases and V 6 bases, and 12 bases lay outside the gene matches. The CDR3 runs 15 residues. The chain's CDR3 is CAIRPRGQVSDTQYF. CDR3 in DNA: TGTGCCATCAGACCTAGGGGGCAGGTTTCGGATACGCAGTATTTT.

The chain links TRBV14 to TRBJ2-3; 9 bases fit TRBD1. The CDR3 length is 17 residues. The germline CDR1 and CDR2 sequences are SGHDN and FVKESK. The V and J ends lost 3 bases and 0 bases, in that order; junction bases with no gene match: 7. This CDR3 reads CASSHFAQGASTDTQYF. The CDR3 coding sequence is TGTGCCAGCAGCCATTTTGCACAGGGGGCTAGCACAGATACGCAGTATTTT.